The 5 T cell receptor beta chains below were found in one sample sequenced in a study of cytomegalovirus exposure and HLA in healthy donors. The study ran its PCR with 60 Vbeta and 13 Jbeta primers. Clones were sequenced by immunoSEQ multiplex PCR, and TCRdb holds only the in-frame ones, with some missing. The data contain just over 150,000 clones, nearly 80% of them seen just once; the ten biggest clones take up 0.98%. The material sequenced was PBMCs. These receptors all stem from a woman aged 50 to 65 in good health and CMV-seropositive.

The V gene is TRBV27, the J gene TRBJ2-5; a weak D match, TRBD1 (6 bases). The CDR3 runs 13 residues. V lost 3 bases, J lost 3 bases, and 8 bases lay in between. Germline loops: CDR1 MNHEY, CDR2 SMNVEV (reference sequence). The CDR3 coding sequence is TGTGCCAGCAGTTTCAGGACAGAAGAGACCCAGTACTTC. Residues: CASSFRTEETQYF.

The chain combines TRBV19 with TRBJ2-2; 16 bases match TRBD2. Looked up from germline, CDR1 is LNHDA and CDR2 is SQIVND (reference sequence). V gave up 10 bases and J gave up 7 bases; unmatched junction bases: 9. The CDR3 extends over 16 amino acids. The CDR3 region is CATRPGLAGGSGELFF. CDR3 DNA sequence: TGTGCCACCCGTCCGGGACTAGCGGGAGGGAGCGGGGAGCTGTTTTTT.

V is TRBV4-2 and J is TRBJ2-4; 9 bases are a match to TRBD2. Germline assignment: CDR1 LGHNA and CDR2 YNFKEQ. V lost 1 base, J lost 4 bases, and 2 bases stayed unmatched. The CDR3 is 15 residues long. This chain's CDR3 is CASSQGGGVKNIQYF. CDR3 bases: TGTGCCAGCAGCCAAGGCGGGGGGGTAAAAAACATTCAGTACTTC.

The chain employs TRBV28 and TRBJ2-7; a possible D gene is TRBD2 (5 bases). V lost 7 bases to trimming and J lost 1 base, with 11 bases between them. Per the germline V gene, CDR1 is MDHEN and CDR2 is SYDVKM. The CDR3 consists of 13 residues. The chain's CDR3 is CASNVGLSYEQYF. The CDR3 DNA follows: TGTGCCAGCAATGTAGGACTGTCCTACGAGCAGTACTTC.

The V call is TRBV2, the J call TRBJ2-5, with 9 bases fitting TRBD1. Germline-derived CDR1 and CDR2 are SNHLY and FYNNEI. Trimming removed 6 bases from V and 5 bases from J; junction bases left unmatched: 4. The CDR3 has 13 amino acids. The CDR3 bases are TGTGCCAGCAGGCGGACAGGGGACGAGACCCAGTACTTC. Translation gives CASRRTGDETQYF. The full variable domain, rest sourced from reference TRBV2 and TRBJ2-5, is EPEVTQTPSHQVTQMGQEVILRCVPISNHLYFYWYRQILGQKVEFLVSFYNNEISEKSEIFDDQFSVERPDGSNFTLKIRSTKLEDSAMYFCASRRTGDETQYFGPGTRLLVL.